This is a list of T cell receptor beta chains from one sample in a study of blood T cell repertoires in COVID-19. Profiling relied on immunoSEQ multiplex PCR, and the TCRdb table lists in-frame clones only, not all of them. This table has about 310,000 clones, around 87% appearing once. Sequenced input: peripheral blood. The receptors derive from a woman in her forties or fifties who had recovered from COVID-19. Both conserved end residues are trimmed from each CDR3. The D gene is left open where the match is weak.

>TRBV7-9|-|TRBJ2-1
ASSGLSGNEQF
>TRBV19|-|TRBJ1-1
ASSGAGVGSGAEAF
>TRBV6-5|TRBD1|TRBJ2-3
ASTTTGGTDTQY
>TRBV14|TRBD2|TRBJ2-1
ASSQGGSAYNEQF
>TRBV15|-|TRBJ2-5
ATSRDPQETQY
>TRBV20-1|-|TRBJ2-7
SASTGSSYEQY
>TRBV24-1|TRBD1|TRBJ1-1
ATSDKQGRMNTEAF
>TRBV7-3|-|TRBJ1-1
ASSLDSGTRNAEAF
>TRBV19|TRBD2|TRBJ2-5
ASSIGGSGTQETQY
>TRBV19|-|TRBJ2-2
ASSMASNTGELF
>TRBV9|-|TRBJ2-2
ASSVEAGAYGELF
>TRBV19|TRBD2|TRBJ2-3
ASSISAGGPHTQY
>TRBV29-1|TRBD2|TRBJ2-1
SVLAGGRNEQF